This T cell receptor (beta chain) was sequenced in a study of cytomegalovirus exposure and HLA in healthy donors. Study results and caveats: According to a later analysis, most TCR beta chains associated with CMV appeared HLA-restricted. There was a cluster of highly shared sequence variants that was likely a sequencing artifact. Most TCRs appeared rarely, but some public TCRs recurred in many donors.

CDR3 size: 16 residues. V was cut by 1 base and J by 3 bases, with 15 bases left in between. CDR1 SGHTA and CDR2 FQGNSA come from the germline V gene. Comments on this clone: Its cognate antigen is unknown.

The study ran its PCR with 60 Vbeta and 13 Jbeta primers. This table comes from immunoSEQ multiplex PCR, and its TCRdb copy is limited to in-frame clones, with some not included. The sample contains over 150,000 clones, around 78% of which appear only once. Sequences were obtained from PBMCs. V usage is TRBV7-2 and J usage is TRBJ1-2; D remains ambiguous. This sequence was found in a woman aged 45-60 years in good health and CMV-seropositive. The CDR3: CASSLENRGVDYGYTF. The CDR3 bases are TGTGCCAGCAGCTTAGAGAATCGGGGAGTGGACTATGGCTACACCTTC.